Presented here are 7 T cell receptor beta chains from one specimen sequenced in a study of control samples from healthy donors and cancer patients. TCRdb keeps only in-frame clones here, not all; method: immunoSEQ multiplex PCR. In the table there are some 130,000 clones, roughly 92% of which are singletons. Specimen: blood. These receptors were taken from a man aged 18 to 30 in good health.

This clone was counted a few times. Different DNA sequences within this sample yield the same CDR3. The rearrangement joins TRBV18 to TRBJ2-7; 11 bases map to TRBD1. Germline assignment: CDR1 KGHSH and CDR2 LQKENI. The CDR3 spans 14 residues. Germline trimming cut 3 bases from V and 3 bases from J; bases unmatched to any gene: 1. The chain's CDR3 is CASSPGTGGYEQYF. The CDR3 DNA reads TGTGCCAGCTCACCGGGGACAGGGGGCTACGAGCAGTACTTC. The entire variable domain, with the rest obtained from reference TRBV18 and TRBJ2-7, is as follows: NAGVMQNPRHLVRRRGQEARLRCSPMKGHSHVYWYRQLPEEGLKFMVYLQKENIIDESGMPKERFSAEFPKEGPSILRIQQVVRGDSAAYFCASSPGTGGYEQYFGPGTRLTVT.

The V and J genes are TRBV5-4 and TRBJ2-5; 8 bases map to TRBD2. J lost 5 bases, V lost 0 bases, and 6 bases had no gene match. The CDR3 totals 15 residues. Germline loops: CDR1 SGHNT, CDR2 YYREEE (reference sequence). This CDR3 is CASSLAPGGLETQYF. DNA for the CDR3: TGTGCCAGCAGCTTGGCTCCGGGGGGGCTGGAGACCCAGTACTTC.

The genes are TRBV11-3 and TRBJ1-1; D is ambiguous. CDR3 length: 14 residues. CDR1 SGHNT and CDR2 YENEEA come from the germline V gene. Trimming removed 0 bases at V and 5 bases at J, with 10 bases between. The CDR3: CASSLDGRETEAFF. CDR3 coding DNA: TGTGCCAGCAGCTTAGATGGGAGGGAGACTGAAGCTTTCTTT.

The chain is built from TRBV11-1 and TRBJ2-5, with 7 bases identical to TRBD2. J was trimmed by 1 base and V by 3 bases; bases with no gene match: 2. There are 14 residues in the CDR3. Germline V gene sequence: CDR1 SGHAT, CDR2 FQDESV (reference sequence). Written as DNA, the CDR3 is TGTGCCAGCAGCTTTACGGGGGGCCAAGAGACCCAGTACTTC. Amino acid sequence: CASSFTGGQETQYF.

This chain joins TRBV6-5 and TRBJ2-2; 10 bases agree with TRBD2. Germline CDR1 and CDR2: MNHEY and SVGAGI. The V segment lost 8 bases and the J segment 3 bases; nucleotides outside the gene matches: 3. The CDR3 contains 14 residues. The CDR3: CASGGTSDTGELFF. The CDR3 DNA is TGTGCCAGCGGGGGGACTAGCGACACCGGGGAGCTGTTTTTT.

V and J are TRBV9 and TRBJ1-5, with 9 bases that match TRBD1. Germline assignment: CDR1 SGDLS and CDR2 YYNGEE. V lost 4 bases, J lost 5 bases, and 7 bases stayed unmatched. The CDR3 is 15 residues long. The CDR3 is CASSLGQGSYQPQHF. In DNA form, the CDR3 reads TGTGCCAGCAGCTTAGGACAGGGGAGTTATCAGCCCCAGCATTTT.

This clone appeared a few times. V usage is TRBV12-3 or TRBV12-4 and J usage is TRBJ1-3; no definite D call. The CDR3 has 11 residues. Trimming took off 1 base at V and 6 bases at J, with 1 base between the two ends. In DNA, the CDR3 is TGTGCCAGCAGTTTAGTAAACACCATATATTTT. As protein: CASSLVNTIYF.